Following are 20 T cell receptor beta chains from one sample sequenced in a study of CD8+ T cells in alopecia areata. cDNA serving as the sequencing template came from extracted, reverse transcribed RNA. TCRdb keeps only in-frame clones here, not all; method: immunoSEQ multiplex PCR. The sample lists over 100,000 clones, none appearing once, the ten largest making up about 20%. Specimen: lesional skin. These receptors originate from a C3H/HeJ mouse with alopecia areata. For the strain, the MHC haplotype given is H2-k.

This clone came up a few times. These gene names are mouse names. The missing CDR3 end, 4 residues past where the read stops, is filled in from the germline J gene. The chain combines TRBV1 with TRBJ1-4; a weak D match, TRBD1 (5 bases). The CDR3 contains 14 residues. V shed 4 bases and J shed 2 bases, with 8 bases lying between them. Germline V gives CDR1 NSQYPW, CDR2 LRSPGD (reference sequence). The sequenced CDR3 bases are TGCACCTGCAGTGGGGACTACTCCAACGAA. Translation gives CTCSGDYSNE. The CDR3 in full is CTCSGDYSNERLFF.

The table lists this clone with a few counts. Gene names are mouse gene names. The read ends 4 residues early relative to the CDR3; the germline J gene fills the gap. The J gene is TRBJ2-2, the V gene TRBV13-2; TRBD2 aligns across 9 bases. The CDR3 loop spans 16 amino acids. Germline values: CDR1 NNHNN, CDR2 SYGAGS (reference sequence). The J segment lost 1 base and the V segment lost 2 bases, leaving 3 bases of the junction unmatched. The CDR3 bases that were read are TGTGCCAGCGGTGACGGACTGGGGAAAAACACCGGG. Its translation is CASGDGLGKNTG. In full, the CDR3 is CASGDGLGKNTGQLYF.

For this clone: Germline and genes: mouse. The CDR3 end falls 4 residues outside the read, so it is completed with the germline J gene. Other DNA sequences within the sample encode an identical CDR3. The chain links TRBV31 to TRBJ2-3, with TRBD1 as a possible D gene (6 bases). Germline CDR1 and CDR2: GKSSPN and SITVG. Trimming pared 0 bases from V and 1 base from J, leaving 11 bases between. The CDR3 consists of 15 residues. Incomplete CDR3 DNA: TGTGCCTGGAGTCTGGGCAGGGGCGGTGCAGAA. Translating it yields CAWSLGRGGAE. In full, the CDR3 reads CAWSLGRGGAETLYF.

This clone showed up just a few times. Gene names are mouse gene names. The CDR3 is cut off 4 residues early in the read; its end comes from the germline J gene. The chain recombines TRBV13-2 with TRBJ2-5, with 12 bases aligning to TRBD2. Germline V gene lookup returns CDR1 NNHNN and CDR2 SYGAGS (reference sequence). This CDR3 has 16 amino acids. The CDR3 DNA, read in part, is TGTGCCAGCGGTGATCCAGACTGGGGGGGCATGGAC. The encoded protein is CASGDPDWGGMD. The CDR3 in its entirety is CASGDPDWGGMDTQYF.

This clone was found a few times. Genes and germline are mouse. Read coverage stops 4 residues before the CDR3 terminus; the germline J gene supplies the remainder. The chain combines TRBV19 with TRBJ1-4, with 10 bases fitting TRBD1. The CDR3 runs to 15 residues. Germline V CDR1 and CDR2: FNHDT, SITEND (reference sequence). Partial CDR3 DNA: TGTGCCAGCAGTATACGGGACAGGGGAGGCGAA. Amino acid sequence: CASSIRDRGGE. The CDR3 reads in full as CASSIRDRGGERLFF.

This clone was detected a few times. The gene names here belong to mouse. The read halts 4 residues ahead of the CDR3 end, with the missing end drawn from the germline J gene. The gene calls are TRBV13-1 and TRBJ2-7, with D possibly TRBD2 on 6 matching bases. Looked up from germline, CDR1 is NSHNY and CDR2 is SYGAGN. The CDR3 is made up of 15 amino acids. The CDR3 bases that were read are TGTGCCAGCAGTGATGCGGGGACTTTCTATGAT. This codes for CASSDAGTFYD. The complete CDR3 protein is CASSDAGTFYDEQYF.

This clone was observed a few times. Genes here carry mouse names. The read finishes 4 residues shy of the CDR3 end, and the germline J gene is used to complete it. This sequence joins TRBV29 and TRBJ2-7; 11 bases are a match to TRBD2. Germline loops: CDR1 MSHET, CDR2 SYDVDS. The CDR3 has 15 amino acids. The part of the CDR3 DNA that was read is TGTGCTAGCAGACCCCGACTGGGGGGGGTTTAT. Its protein product is CASRPRLGGVY. The entire CDR3 protein reads CASRPRLGGVYEQYF.

Many counts were recorded for this clone. The listed genes are named as in mouse. Read data end 4 residues before the CDR3 end; the end is taken from the germline J gene. The chain is built from TRBV13-3 and TRBJ2-2; the match to TRBD2 covers 11 bases. V trimming: 3 bases; J trimming: 3 bases; junction bases outside the gene matches: 4. Germline-derived CDR1 and CDR2 are NNHDY and SYVADS. This CDR3 has 16 amino acids. The sequenced part of the CDR3 DNA is TGTGCCAGCAGTGTCGGACTGGGGGGATACACCGGG. Translation gives CASSVGLGGYTG. The whole CDR3 region reads CASSVGLGGYTGQLYF. Full variable domain (outside the CDR3, taken from reference TRBV13-3 and TRBJ2-2): EAAVTQSPRSKVAVTGGKVTLSCHQTNNHDYMYWYRQDTGHGLRLIHYSYVADSTEKGDIPDGYKASRPSQENFSLILELASLSQTAVYFCASSVGLGGYTGQLYFGEGSKLTVL.

This clone was seen only a few times. Gene names are the mouse ones. The CDR3 end is not reached by the read, which stops 4 residues before it; the germline J gene fills it in. V and J are TRBV14 and TRBJ2-5, with D possibly matching TRBD2 (5 bases). Trimming cost V 2 bases and J 2 bases, with 12 bases left between them. Germline V gene lookup returns CDR1 SGHDT and CDR2 FRDEAV. CDR3 length equals 15 residues. Partial CDR3 DNA: TGTGCCAGCAGTTTTGGGGTCGATGGCCAAGAC. It translates to CASSFGVDGQD. The whole CDR3 region reads CASSFGVDGQDTQYF. Supplemented by reference TRBV14 and TRBJ2-5, the full variable domain reads EAGVTQSPRYAVLQEGQAVSFWCDPISGHDTLYWYQQPRDQGPQLLVYFRDEAVIDNSQLPSDRFSAVRPKGTNSTLKIQSAKQGDTATYLCASSFGVDGQDTQYFGPGTRLLVL.

This clone came up a few times. Germline and genes here are mouse. The read stops 4 residues short of the end of the CDR3; the missing end is completed from the germline J gene. The V gene is TRBV1, the J gene TRBJ2-2; TRBD1 matches at 9 bases. Germline CDR1 and CDR2: NSQYPW and LRSPGD (reference sequence). The CDR3 totals 17 residues. The V segment lost 3 bases and the J segment 1 base; nucleotides outside the gene matches: 6. CDR3 amino acids: CTCSARQGVRNTGQLYF. The part of the CDR3 DNA that was read is TGCACCTGCAGTGCCCGACAGGGGGTTCGAAACACCGGG.

As for this clone: Genes and germline are mouse. Read sequence stops 4 residues before the CDR3 end, and the germline J gene provides the missing end. The chain is built from TRBV13-3 and TRBJ1-1, with D possibly matching TRBD1 (6 bases). CDR1 is NNHDY and CDR2 is SYVADS in the germline V gene. V was trimmed by 3 bases and J by 3 bases, leaving 12 bases between them. This CDR3 is 14 amino acids long. CDR3 sequence: CASSVYRDDTEVFF. The DNA read from the CDR3 is TGTGCCAGCAGTGTCTACAGGGACGACACA.

With regard to this clone: Mouse gene names apply. From the germline J gene comes the end of the CDR3, since the read stops 4 residues before it. V and J are TRBV1 and TRBJ2-2, with D possibly TRBD1 on 5 matching bases. The germline V gene encodes CDR1 NSQYPW and CDR2 LRSPGD (reference sequence). This CDR3 region has 16 residues. Between the trimmed V and J ends, which lost 1 base and 0 bases, there was a span of 9 bases. CDR3 DNA, as far as it was read: TGCACCTGCAGTGCAGTCCGCAGGGCAAACACCGGG. It translates to CTCSAVRRANTG. The entire CDR3 sequence reads CTCSAVRRANTGQLYF.

This clone appeared a few times. The listed genes are named as in mouse. The DNA ends 4 residues before the CDR3 does, and the rest of the CDR3 is filled in from the germline J gene. The chain carries TRBV19 and TRBJ2-3; 12 bases are a match to TRBD2. This CDR3 comprises 16 residues. Germline lookup yields CDR1 FNHDT and CDR2 SITEND (reference sequence). The V and J ends lost 5 bases and 2 bases, in that order; junction bases with no gene match: 6. The CDR3 reads CASSPRDWGAAETLYF. The sequenced CDR3 bases are TGTGCCAGCAGCCCCCGGGACTGGGGGGCTGCAGAA.

This clone was detected ten times or more. Genes and germline come from the mouse. The CDR3 is cut off 4 residues early in the read; its end comes from the germline J gene. The V call is TRBV14, the J call TRBJ2-1; 8 bases agree with TRBD2. Per germline, CDR1 SGHDT and CDR2 FRDEAV. V dropped 0 bases and J dropped 3; count of bases not matched to a gene: 2. The CDR3 runs to 15 residues. CDR3 bases read: TGTGCCAGCAGTTTCTTTTGGGGGGGCTATGCT. Translated: CASSFFWGGYA. The whole CDR3 sequence is CASSFFWGGYAEQFF. Supplemented by reference TRBV14 and TRBJ2-1, the full variable domain reads EAGVTQSPRYAVLQEGQAVSFWCDPISGHDTLYWYQQPRDQGPQLLVYFRDEAVIDNSQLPSDRFSAVRPKGTNSTLKIQSAKQGDTATYLCASSFFWGGYAEQFFGPGTRLTVL.

A remark on this clone: Each gene name is a mouse one. Coverage ceases 4 residues before the CDR3 finishes, and the germline J gene fills in the end. The V gene is TRBV1, the J gene TRBJ2-3, with TRBD1 identical over 8 bases. V was clipped by 2 bases and J by 1 base; unmatched bases: 8. The CDR3 has 17 residues. The germline gives CDR1 NSQYPW, CDR2 LRSPGD (reference sequence). The CDR3 is CTCSALIRGLGAETLYF. The CDR3 DNA, read in part, is TGCACCTGCAGTGCACTCATCAGGGGGCTTGGTGCAGAA.

With regard to this clone: Germline is not matched at one junction end, which may reflect a read error. Mouse gene names and germline throughout. The CDR3 end falls 4 residues outside the read, so it is completed with the germline J gene. The chain carries TRBV13-3 and TRBJ2-4, with TRBD2 matching over 12 bases. The germline CDR1 and CDR2 sequences are NNHDY and SYVADS. CDR3 size: 14 residues. This CDR3 reads CVSSGTGGRNTLYF. CDR3 DNA (partial): TGTGTCAGCAGCGGGACTGGGGGGCGGAAC. Full variable domain (remainder filled in from reference TRBV13-3 and TRBJ2-4): EAAVTQSPRSKVAVTGGKVTLSCHQTNNHDYMYWYRQDTGHGLRLIHYSYVADSTEKGDIPDGYKASRPSQENFSLILELASLSQTAVYFCVSSGTGGRNTLYFGAGTRLSVL.

Turning to this clone: The gene symbols are mouse symbols. The CDR3 extends 4 residues past the end of the read, so its final part is completed from the germline J gene. This sequence joins TRBV13-3 and TRBJ2-7; 8 positions match TRBD1. Per the germline V gene, CDR1 is NNHDY and CDR2 is SYVADS. This CDR3 spans 14 amino acids. The CDR3 bases that were read are TGTGCCAGCAGTGATCGCCAGGGGGCTTAT. Its translation: CASSDRQGAY. The CDR3 as a whole reads CASSDRQGAYEQYF.

This clone was counted between two and nine times. TCRdb and the translated DNA give different amino acids at residue 12; the protein presented here is the one translated from the DNA. Gene names and germline refer to mouse. With the read ending 3 residues before the CDR3 end, the germline J gene is used to fill in that end. The chain has TRBV1 and TRBJ1-6, with D possibly matching TRBD1 (5 bases). TRBJ1-6 is recorded as an ORF, its role being uncertain. Trimming left V 6 bases short and J 0 bases short, with 9 bases between. The CDR3 runs 15 residues. Germline V gives CDR1 NSQYPW, CDR2 LRSPGD (reference sequence). The CDR3: CTCRVTDSYNSPLYF. The sequenced CDR3 bases are TGCACCTGCAGAGTGACAGATTCCTATAATTCGCCC.

This clone was counted a few times. Gene names follow the mouse nomenclature. The sequence runs out 4 residues before the end of the CDR3; the remainder is reconstructed from the germline J gene. The rearrangement joins TRBV19 to TRBJ2-1, with 11 bases matching TRBD1. This CDR3 has 14 residues. Germline lookup yields CDR1 FNHDT and CDR2 SITEND (reference sequence). V lost 3 bases and J lost 6; bases outside the gene matches: 2. This CDR3 is CASSRTGGGAEQFF. The DNA read from the CDR3 is TGTGCCAGCAGTAGGACAGGGGGCGGTGCT.

This clone appeared a few times. The germline and genes are mouse ones. Coverage ceases 4 residues before the CDR3 finishes, and the germline J gene fills in the end. The rearrangement joins TRBV13-3 to TRBJ2-1; a weak D match, TRBD1 (5 bases). V was shortened by 1 base and J by 1 base, with 9 bases between the two germline ends. CDR1 is NNHDY, CDR2 SYVADS, per germline. The CDR3 is 15 residues long. The CDR3 reads CASSDLQVNYAEQFF. CDR3 bases read: TGTGCCAGCAGTGATCTACAGGTCAACTATGCT.